This T cell receptor beta chain was captured by sequencing in a study of cytomegalovirus exposure and HLA in healthy donors. Study-wide results and caveats: Using a false discovery rate of 0.05, a later analysis showed that approximately 17,000 TCR beta sequences were associated with HLA alleles. The productive fraction for most TCR beta V segments was about 87% or about 30% in an earlier analysis.

The CDR3 sequence is 12 residues long. Per the germline V gene, CDR1 is GTSNPN and CDR2 is SVGIG (reference sequence). Trimming pared 7 bases from V and 1 base from J, leaving 10 bases between. For this clone: What it recognizes is unknown.

PCR was performed using 60 Vbeta and 13 Jbeta primers. Clones were read by immunoSEQ multiplex PCR, and TCRdb kept only the in-frame ones, dropping some. This table holds 300,000 or so clones, 84% found once. Participants comprised healthy donors of bone marrow. Sequenced material: PBMCs. The J gene is TRBJ1-1, the V gene TRBV30; unclear D gene. This receptor was taken from a woman in her 40s in good health and CMV-seropositive. The CDR3, as DNA: TGTGCCTCAAGTACAAGGAACACTGAAGCTTTCTTT. This translates into CASSTRNTEAFF.